These 4 T cell receptor beta chains share one sample of origin, sequenced in a study of identical twins. TCRdb fed the 5' RACE reads into MiXCR, producing one record per CDR3 protein. The top ten hold approximately 0.98% of the sample, which has a few hundred thousand distinct CDR3 sequences, approximately 14% seen once. Another study also made use of these data, one on yellow fever vaccine responses in identical twins.

What was sequenced was CD4+ T cells sorted from blood. These receptors originate from a young woman in good health.

This clonotype appeared a few times. V gene TRBV3-1 combines with J gene TRBJ2-4; D assignment may be TRBD1 or TRBD2 (5 bases each). Trimming took 0 bases from V and 0 from J, leaving 15 bases between them. The CDR3 runs 18 residues. Germline CDR1 is LGHDT and CDR2 is YNNKEL (reference sequence). The CDR3 here is CASSQELRGSLAKNIQYF. CDR3 nucleotide sequence: TGTGCCAGCAGCCAAGAGTTACGGGGCTCCCTAGCCAAAAACATTCAGTACTTC.

This clonotype was detected only a few times. The rearrangement links TRBV6-1 to TRBJ2-7; D unclear. The CDR3 runs to 14 residues. Germline CDR1 MNHNS, CDR2 SASEGT. Trimming stripped 0 bases from V and 4 bases from J, with 10 bases between. CDR3 protein: CASSEAGAMYEQYF. The CDR3 DNA sequence: TGTGCCAGCAGTGAAGCGGGTGCTATGTACGAGCAGTACTTC.

The chain employs TRBV14 and TRBJ2-7; possible D gene TRBD1, 5 bases. This CDR3 is 17 amino acids long. CDR1 and CDR2 from the germline V gene are SGHDN and FVKESK. V gave up 5 bases and J gave up 2 bases, with 22 bases separating them. Here the CDR3 reads CASSSPGHKGRTYEQYF. The CDR3 nucleotides read TGTGCCAGCAGCTCACCCGGGCATAAGGGGCGGACCTACGAGCAGTACTTC.

This rearrangement joins TRBV10-3 to TRBJ2-7; 8 nucleotides match TRBD1. The CDR3 extends over 16 amino acids. Unmatched junction bases numbered 18, after V lost 10 bases and J lost 4 bases. Germline V gene sequence: CDR1 ENHRY, CDR2 SYGVKD. CDR3 bases: TGTGCCACCGGGATCACCGGGACAGGAGGAGGTTACGAGCAGTACTTC. This codes for CATGITGTGGGYEQYF.